This record covers a single T cell receptor (beta chain). This sample's treatment: over 15 received Ad26.COV2.S at low or high dose, single or two shots; 5 received placebo; per-sample allocation not given. Collection of the samples took place on day 63 after the first injection of vaccine or placebo. Sequencing was performed with immunoSEQ multiplex PCR; in TCRdb, only in-frame clones are kept and a portion is missing. The table has roughly 400,000 clones, about nine tenths seen once. The data are from a study of Ad26.COV2.S vaccination and SARS-CoV-2 variants. This material consisted of peripheral blood, taken in a trial of Ad26.COV2.S vaccine versus placebo. This sequence was found in a person between 18 and 60 years old who received the Ad26.COV2.S COVID-19 vaccine or a placebo.

The DNA of the CDR3 is TGTGCCAGCACCCAGCGAACTGAACACAATGAGCAGTTCTTC. Translated, it gives CASTQRTEHNEQFF. The chain recombines TRBV11-2 with TRBJ2-1, with D unclear. Germline V gene data show CDR1 as SGHAT and CDR2 as FQNNGV. V lost 7 bases to trimming and J lost 5 bases, with 15 bases between them. CDR3 length: 14 residues.